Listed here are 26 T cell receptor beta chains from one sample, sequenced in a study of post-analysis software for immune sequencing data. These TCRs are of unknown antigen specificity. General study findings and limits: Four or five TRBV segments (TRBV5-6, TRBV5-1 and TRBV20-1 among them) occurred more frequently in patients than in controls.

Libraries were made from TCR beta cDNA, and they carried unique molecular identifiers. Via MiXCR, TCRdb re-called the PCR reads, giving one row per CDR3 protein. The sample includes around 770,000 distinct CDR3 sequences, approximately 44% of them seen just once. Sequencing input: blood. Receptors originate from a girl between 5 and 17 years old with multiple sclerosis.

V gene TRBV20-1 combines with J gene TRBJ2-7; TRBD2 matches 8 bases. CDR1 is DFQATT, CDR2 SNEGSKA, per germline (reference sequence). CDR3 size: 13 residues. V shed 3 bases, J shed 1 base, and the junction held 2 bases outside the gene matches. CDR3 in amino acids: CSARRLASYEQYF. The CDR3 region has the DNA TGCAGTGCTAGGAGACTAGCGTCCTACGAGCAGTACTTC.

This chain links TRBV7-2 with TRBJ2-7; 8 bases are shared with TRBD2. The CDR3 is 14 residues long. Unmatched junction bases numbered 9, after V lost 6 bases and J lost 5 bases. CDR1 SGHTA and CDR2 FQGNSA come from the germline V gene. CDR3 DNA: TGTGCCAGCAGGCCACCCGGGACTAGGGACGAGCAGTACTTC. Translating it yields CASRPPGTRDEQYF.

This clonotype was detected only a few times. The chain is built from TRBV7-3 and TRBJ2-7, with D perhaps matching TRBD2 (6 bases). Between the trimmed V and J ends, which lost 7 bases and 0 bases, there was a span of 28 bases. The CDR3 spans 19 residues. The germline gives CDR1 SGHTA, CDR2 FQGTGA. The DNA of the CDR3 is TGTGCCAGCACCATAGGCGGAGGGGCTAGTTCGGCGAGCTCCTACGAGCAGTACTTC. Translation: CASTIGGGASSASSYEQYF.

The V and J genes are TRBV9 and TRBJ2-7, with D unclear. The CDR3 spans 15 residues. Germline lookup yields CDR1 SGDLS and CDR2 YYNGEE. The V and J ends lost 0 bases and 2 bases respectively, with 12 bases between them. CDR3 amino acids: CASSVDLSPTYEQYF. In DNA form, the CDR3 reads TGTGCCAGCAGCGTAGATCTGTCTCCTACCTACGAGCAGTACTTC.

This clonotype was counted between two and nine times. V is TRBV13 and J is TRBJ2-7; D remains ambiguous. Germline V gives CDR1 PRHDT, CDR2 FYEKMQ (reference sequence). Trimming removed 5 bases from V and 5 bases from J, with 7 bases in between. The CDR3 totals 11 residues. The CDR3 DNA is TGTGCCAGCAGCCAATCTAACGAGCAGTACTTC. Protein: CASSQSNEQYF.

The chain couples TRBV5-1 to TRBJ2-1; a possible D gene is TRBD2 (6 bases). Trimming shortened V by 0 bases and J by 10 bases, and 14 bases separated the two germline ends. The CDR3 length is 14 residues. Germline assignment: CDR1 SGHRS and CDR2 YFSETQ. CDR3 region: CASSLDPTRREQFF. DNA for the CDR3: TGCGCCAGCAGCTTGGATCCGACTAGACGAGAGCAGTTCTTC.

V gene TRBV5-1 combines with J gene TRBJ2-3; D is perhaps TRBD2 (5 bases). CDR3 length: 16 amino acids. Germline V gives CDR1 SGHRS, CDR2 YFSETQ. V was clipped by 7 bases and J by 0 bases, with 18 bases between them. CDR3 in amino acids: CASRKDWGASTDTQYF. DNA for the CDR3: TGCGCCAGCCGGAAGGATTGGGGAGCCAGCACAGATACGCAGTATTTT.

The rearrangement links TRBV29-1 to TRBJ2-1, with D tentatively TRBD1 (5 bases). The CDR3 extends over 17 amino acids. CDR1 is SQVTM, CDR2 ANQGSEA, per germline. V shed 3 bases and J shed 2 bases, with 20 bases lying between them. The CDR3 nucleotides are TGCAGCGTTGAGGAAGAAGGATTTACAGGTCCCTACAATGAGCAGTTCTTC. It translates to CSVEEEGFTGPYNEQFF.

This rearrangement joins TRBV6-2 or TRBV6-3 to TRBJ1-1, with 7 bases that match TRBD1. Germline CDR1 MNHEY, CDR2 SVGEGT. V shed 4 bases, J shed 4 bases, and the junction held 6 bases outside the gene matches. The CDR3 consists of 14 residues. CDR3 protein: CASSWTGKGTEAFF. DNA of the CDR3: TGTGCCAGCAGTTGGACAGGTAAAGGCACTGAAGCTTTCTTT.

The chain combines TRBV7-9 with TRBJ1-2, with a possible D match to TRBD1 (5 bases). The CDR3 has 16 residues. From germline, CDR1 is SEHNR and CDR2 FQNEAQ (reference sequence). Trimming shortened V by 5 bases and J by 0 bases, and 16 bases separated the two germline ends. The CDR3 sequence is CASSRSPGGANYGYTF. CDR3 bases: TGTGCCAGCAGCCGTTCTCCGGGGGGAGCTAACTATGGCTACACCTTC.

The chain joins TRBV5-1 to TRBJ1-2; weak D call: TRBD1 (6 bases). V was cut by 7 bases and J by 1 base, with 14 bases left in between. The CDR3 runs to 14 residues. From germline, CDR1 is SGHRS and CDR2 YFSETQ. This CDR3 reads CASAPQGLNYGYTF. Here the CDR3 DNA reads TGCGCCAGCGCCCCTCAGGGGCTTAACTATGGCTACACCTTC.

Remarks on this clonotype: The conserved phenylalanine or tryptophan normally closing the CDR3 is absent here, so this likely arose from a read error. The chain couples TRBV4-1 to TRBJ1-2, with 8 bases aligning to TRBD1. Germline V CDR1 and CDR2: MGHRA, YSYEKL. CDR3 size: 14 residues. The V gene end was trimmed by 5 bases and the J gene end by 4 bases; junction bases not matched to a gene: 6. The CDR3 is CASSAPGTGYGYTC. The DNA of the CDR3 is TGCGCCAGCAGCGCCCCCGGGACAGGCTATGGCTACACCTGC.

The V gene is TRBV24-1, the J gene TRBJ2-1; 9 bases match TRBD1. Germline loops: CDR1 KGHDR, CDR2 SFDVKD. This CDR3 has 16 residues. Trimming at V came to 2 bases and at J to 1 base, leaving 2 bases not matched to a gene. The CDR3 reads CATSDSQGASYNEQFF. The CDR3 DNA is TGTGCCACCAGTGATTCACAGGGGGCATCCTACAATGAGCAGTTCTTC.

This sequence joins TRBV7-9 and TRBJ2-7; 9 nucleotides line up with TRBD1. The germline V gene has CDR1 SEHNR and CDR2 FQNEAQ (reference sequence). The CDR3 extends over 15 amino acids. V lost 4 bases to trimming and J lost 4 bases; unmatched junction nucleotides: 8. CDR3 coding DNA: TGTGCCAGCAGCTACCCCCCGGACAGGGGTTACGAGCAGTACTTC. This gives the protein CASSYPPDRGYEQYF.

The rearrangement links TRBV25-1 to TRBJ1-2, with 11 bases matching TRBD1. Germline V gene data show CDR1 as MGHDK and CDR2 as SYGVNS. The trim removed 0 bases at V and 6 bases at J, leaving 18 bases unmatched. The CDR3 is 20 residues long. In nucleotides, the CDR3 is TGTGCCAGCAGTGAATATTTCCCCCAGGACAGGGGGCCCGACCTGGATGGCTACACCTTC. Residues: CASSEYFPQDRGPDLDGYTF.

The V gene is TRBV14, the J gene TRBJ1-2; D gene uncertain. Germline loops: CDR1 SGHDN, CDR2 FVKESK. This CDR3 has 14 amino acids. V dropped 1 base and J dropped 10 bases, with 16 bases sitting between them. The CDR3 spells CASSQARYGETYTF. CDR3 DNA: TGTGCCAGCAGCCAAGCGAGGTACGGCGAAACCTACACCTTC.

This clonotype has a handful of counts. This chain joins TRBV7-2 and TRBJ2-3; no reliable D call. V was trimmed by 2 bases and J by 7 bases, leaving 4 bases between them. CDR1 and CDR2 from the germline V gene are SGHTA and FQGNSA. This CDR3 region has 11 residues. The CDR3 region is CASSLRYTQYF. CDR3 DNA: TGTGCCAGCAGCTTAAGATATACGCAGTATTTT.

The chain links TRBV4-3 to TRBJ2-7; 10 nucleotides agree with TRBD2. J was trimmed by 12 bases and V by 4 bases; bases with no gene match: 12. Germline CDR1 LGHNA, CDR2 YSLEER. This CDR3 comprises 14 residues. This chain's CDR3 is CASSPRTSGEAVYF. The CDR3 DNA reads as TGCGCCAGCAGCCCCAGGACTAGCGGAGAAGCGGTGTACTTC.

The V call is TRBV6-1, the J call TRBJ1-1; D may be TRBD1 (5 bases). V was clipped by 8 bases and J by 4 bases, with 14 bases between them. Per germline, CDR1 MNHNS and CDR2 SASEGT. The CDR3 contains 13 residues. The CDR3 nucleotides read TGTGCCAGCGCGACAGAGTCAGGCACTGAAGCTTTCTTT. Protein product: CASATESGTEAFF.

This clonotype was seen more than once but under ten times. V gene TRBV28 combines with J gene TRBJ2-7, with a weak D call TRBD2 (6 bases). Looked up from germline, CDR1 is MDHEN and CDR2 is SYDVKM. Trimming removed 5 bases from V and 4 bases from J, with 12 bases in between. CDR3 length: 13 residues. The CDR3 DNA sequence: TGTGCCAGCAGTGGAATACGGGAGTACGAGCAGTACTTC. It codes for CASSGIREYEQYF.

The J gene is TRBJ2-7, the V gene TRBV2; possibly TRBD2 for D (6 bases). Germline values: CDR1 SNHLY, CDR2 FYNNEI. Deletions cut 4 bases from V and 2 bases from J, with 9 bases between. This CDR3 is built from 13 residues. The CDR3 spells CASSGEDPYEQYF. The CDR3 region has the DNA TGTGCCAGCAGTGGGGAGGACCCCTACGAGCAGTACTTC.

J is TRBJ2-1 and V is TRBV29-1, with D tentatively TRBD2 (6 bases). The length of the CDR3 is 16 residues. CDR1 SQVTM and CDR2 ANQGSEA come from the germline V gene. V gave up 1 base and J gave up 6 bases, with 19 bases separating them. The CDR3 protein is CSVEGGLGSSSNEQFF. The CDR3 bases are TGCAGCGTTGAAGGGGGACTCGGGAGTAGCAGCAATGAGCAGTTCTTC.

The CDR3 DNA reads TGCGCCAGCAGCCAAGATGGCAGGGCGGGAAATGGCTACACCTTC. It translates to CASSQDGRAGNGYTF. This sequence joins TRBV4-1 and TRBJ1-2; a weak D match, TRBD1 (5 bases). This CDR3 comprises 15 residues. Germline V gives CDR1 MGHRA, CDR2 YSYEKL. Deletions cut 0 bases from V and 6 bases from J, with 14 bases between.

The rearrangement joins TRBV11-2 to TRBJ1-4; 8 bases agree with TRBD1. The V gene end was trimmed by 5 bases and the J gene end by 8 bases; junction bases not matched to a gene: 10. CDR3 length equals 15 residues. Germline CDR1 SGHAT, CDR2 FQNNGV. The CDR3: CASSPTGALVEKLFF. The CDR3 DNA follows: TGTGCCAGCAGCCCGACAGGGGCTCTTGTCGAAAAACTGTTTTTT.

The CDR3 here is CSARPGRLAGIFRNEQFF. Written as DNA, the CDR3 is TGCAGTGCTAGGCCCGGCAGGCTAGCGGGGATCTTTCGGAATGAGCAGTTCTTC. The gene calls are TRBV20-1 and TRBJ2-1; 9 nucleotides align to TRBD2. The V gene's germline CDR1 is DFQATT and CDR2 SNEGSKA (reference sequence). V was pared by 3 bases and J by 7 bases, with 19 bases of the junction left unmatched. CDR3 length: 18 amino acids.

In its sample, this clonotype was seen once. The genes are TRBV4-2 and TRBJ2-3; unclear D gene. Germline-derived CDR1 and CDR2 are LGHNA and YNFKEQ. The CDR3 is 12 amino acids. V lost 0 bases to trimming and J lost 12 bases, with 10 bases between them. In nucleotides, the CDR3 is TGTGCCAGCAGCCAAGACTACGACCCCCAGTATTTT. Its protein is CASSQDYDPQYF.